The sequence of this T cell receptor (beta chain) was determined in a study of blood T cells in healthy people across ages. In this sample, this clonotype turned up a few times. Its specificity is unknown. Study observations and caveats: Per-million-T-cell TCR beta diversity fell roughly linearly with age. One million T cells yielded diversity estimates that were considered underestimates.

The authors ran a second PCR of about 7 to 11 cycles using a sample-barcoded 5' primer and a J-beta primer mix. Paired-end reads containing CDR3 totaled no fewer than 3 million for each sample. Via MiXCR, TCRdb re-called the 5' RACE reads, giving one row per CDR3 protein. The sample lists 1.8 million or so distinct CDR3 sequences, approximately 39% occurring once. The CDR3 has 13 amino acids. Germline V gene sequence: CDR1 SGHTA, CDR2 FQGTGA. The rearrangement uses TRBV7-3 and TRBJ2-1; D gene ambiguous. The end of the DNA fits TRBJ2-7 better, so the J call may be wrong. The specimen sequenced was blood. The TCR comes from a human donor in good health. CDR3 protein: CASSPNSYNEQYF. CDR3 in DNA: TGTGCCAGCAGCCCCAATTCCTACAATGAGCAGTACTTC.